Following are 19 T cell receptor beta chains from one sample sequenced in a study of blood T cell repertoires in COVID-19. Using immunoSEQ multiplex PCR, the repertoire was profiled, and TCRdb retains in-frame clones only, with some absent. The sample consists of roughly 230,000 clones, around four fifths of them appearing once. The source material was peripheral blood. The receptors were gathered from a man aged 40-50 years with active or convalescent COVID-19.

This clone was observed once. This chain uses TRBV2 with TRBJ1-2; no definite D call. The CDR3 is 11 residues long. The germline V gene encodes CDR1 SNHLY and CDR2 FYNNEI. V was clipped by 8 bases and J by 7 bases, with 11 bases between them. This CDR3 reads CASSGFGGYTF. DNA for the CDR3: TGTGCCAGCTCCGGTTTTGGTGGCTACACCTTC.

V gene TRBV3-1 (or the pseudogene TRBV3-2) combines with J gene TRBJ1-2; TRBD1 aligns across 9 bases. Germline trimming cut 3 bases from V and 7 bases from J; bases unmatched to any gene: 6. The CDR3 extends over 14 amino acids. Germline V CDR1 and CDR2: LGHDT, YNNKEL (reference sequence). The CDR3 region is CASSQTGTGSGYTF. The CDR3 nucleotides are TGTGCCAGCAGCCAGACCGGGACAGGGTCTGGCTACACCTTC.

The V gene is TRBV30, the J gene TRBJ2-7; perhaps TRBD2 as D (5 bases). V was trimmed by 2 bases and J by 5 bases, leaving 13 bases between them. CDR3 length: 13 residues. CDR1 and CDR2 from the germline V gene are GTSNPN and SVGIG (reference sequence). The CDR3 region has the DNA TGTGCCTGGAGTTTCGGGGTTTCGGACGAGCAGTACTTC. It is translated as CAWSFGVSDEQYF.

The chain is built from TRBV11-3 and TRBJ2-3; 8 positions match TRBD1. Losses at the gene ends were 5 bases for V and 0 bases for J; bases not matched to a gene: 7. CDR3 length: 16 amino acids. The germline V gene has CDR1 SGHNT and CDR2 YENEEA. The CDR3 coding sequence is TGTGCCAGCAGCAGGGGACAGGCAAGTAGCACAGATACGCAGTATTTT. Its translation: CASSRGQASSTDTQYF.

V and J are TRBV7-2 and TRBJ2-1; maybe TRBD1 (5 bases). Trimming cost V 5 bases and J 0 bases, with 11 bases left between them. This CDR3 comprises 15 residues. Germline V CDR1 and CDR2: SGHTA, FQGNSA. The CDR3 sequence: CASSPWTPSYNEQFF. As DNA, the CDR3 is TGTGCCAGCAGCCCCTGGACACCCTCCTACAATGAGCAGTTCTTC.

The genes are TRBV6-5 and TRBJ1-2, with TRBD1 matching 8 bases. From germline, CDR1 is MNHEY and CDR2 SVGAGI. The CDR3 sequence is 16 residues long. J gave up 4 bases and V 3 bases, and 10 bases lay outside the gene matches. The CDR3 DNA reads as TGTGCCAGCAGTTATGGGGCAGGGGGCTCGTTCTATGGCTACACCTTC. Amino acid sequence: CASSYGAGGSFYGYTF.

The CDR3 bases are TGCAGCGTGACTCTAGCGGGGGCTTTAGATACGCAGTATTTT. Translation gives CSVTLAGALDTQYF. The chain is built from TRBV29-1 and TRBJ2-3, with 10 bases fitting TRBD2. The V segment lost 6 bases and the J segment 5 bases; nucleotides outside the gene matches: 8. Germline lookup yields CDR1 SQVTM and CDR2 ANQGSEA. The CDR3 totals 14 residues.

CDR3 sequence (DNA): TGTGCCAGCAGCCAGGGGGCTGGCTACACCTTC. It specifies CASSQGAGYTF. This sequence joins TRBV6-5 and TRBJ1-2, with 8 bases matching TRBD1. Germline CDR1 MNHEY, CDR2 SVGAGI. This CDR3 is built from 11 residues. V shed 6 bases and J 7 bases; nucleotides not matched to a gene: 1.

This chain joins TRBV9 and TRBJ2-3; 8 bases line up with TRBD1. Germline CDR1 is SGDLS and CDR2 is YYNGEE. CDR3 length: 16 residues. V trimming: 3 bases; J trimming: 2 bases; junction bases outside the gene matches: 8. CDR3 region: CASSGDRTSPTDTQYF. The CDR3 DNA reads as TGTGCCAGCAGCGGGGACAGGACCTCCCCCACAGATACGCAGTATTTT.

The genes are TRBV28 and TRBJ1-1; 7 bases match TRBD1. CDR3 length equals 16 residues. Germline V gene lookup returns CDR1 MDHEN and CDR2 SYDVKM. The trim removed 5 bases at V and 3 bases at J, leaving 12 bases unmatched. This CDR3 is CASSTRGLLLDTEAFF. The CDR3 region has the DNA TGTGCCAGCAGTACTAGGGGGCTCTTGTTGGACACTGAAGCTTTCTTT.

The chain links TRBV5-1 to TRBJ2-5; possible D gene TRBD2, 5 bases. The CDR3 sequence is 14 residues long. Germline V gene sequence: CDR1 SGHRS, CDR2 YFSETQ. The germline V and J ends were trimmed by 2 bases and 1 base, with 9 bases remaining between them. This chain's CDR3 is CASSFSEIQETQYF. CDR3 DNA sequence: TGCGCCAGCAGCTTTAGCGAGATCCAAGAGACCCAGTACTTC.

CDR3 DNA sequence: TGTGCCAGCAGCCTACTCCCAGGGGGCAAGTACGAGCAGTACTTC. Translation gives CASSLLPGGKYEQYF. J is TRBJ2-7 and V is TRBV5-5; 8 nucleotides line up with TRBD1. The V and J ends lost 4 bases and 4 bases, in that order; junction bases with no gene match: 10. The CDR3 spans 15 residues. Germline CDR1 SGHKS, CDR2 YYEKEE (reference sequence).

The chain is built from TRBV27 and TRBJ1-1, with 11 bases matching TRBD1. CDR3 length: 16 residues. The V gene's germline CDR1 is MNHEY and CDR2 SMNVEV (reference sequence). Trimming removed 1 base from V and 11 bases from J; junction bases left unmatched: 12. In DNA, the CDR3 is TGTGCCAGCAGTTTATTCTCGGGGGGGACAGGGGGAAGGGCTTTCTTT. It codes for CASSLFSGGTGGRAFF.

The chain carries TRBV10-2 and TRBJ2-5; 8 nucleotides line up with TRBD2. This CDR3 is 16 amino acids long. CDR1 is WSHSY, CDR2 SAAADI, per germline. V lost 6 bases and J lost 4; bases outside the gene matches: 13. The CDR3 reads CASRNPFGGDGETQYF. CDR3 nucleotides: TGCGCCAGCAGGAACCCTTTCGGGGGGGATGGAGAGACCCAGTACTTC.

The chain carries TRBV5-1 and TRBJ2-5, with D possibly being TRBD1 (5 bases). CDR1 is SGHRS, CDR2 YFSETQ, per germline. The CDR3 runs 14 residues. V lost 0 bases to trimming and J lost 1 base, with 7 bases between them. The CDR3 DNA sequence: TGCGCCAGCAGCTTGGGACAGCTCCAAGAGACCCAGTACTTC. As protein: CASSLGQLQETQYF.

This clone was observed a few times. The chain links TRBV2 to TRBJ1-4; D is perhaps TRBD1 (6 bases). The CDR3 totals 17 residues. Trimming stripped 7 bases from V and 8 bases from J, with 26 bases between. Germline V gene data show CDR1 as SNHLY and CDR2 as FYNNEI. The CDR3 nucleotides read TGTGCCAGCACCTCACCGGGGTTCAGGGGAGAGGAGGAAAAACTGTTTTTT. Its translation: CASTSPGFRGEEEKLFF.

The chain uses TRBV24-1 and TRBJ2-1, with a weak D call TRBD2 (6 bases). V shed 5 bases and J shed 4 bases, with 8 bases lying between them. The CDR3 is 13 amino acids. The V gene's germline CDR1 is KGHDR and CDR2 SFDVKD. The CDR3, as DNA: TGTGCCACCAGTGGGGACTCATACAATGAGCAGTTCTTC. Translated: CATSGDSYNEQFF.

The chain is built from TRBV18 and TRBJ1-6, with D maybe TRBD1 (6 bases). The germline gives CDR1 KGHSH, CDR2 LQKENI. The CDR3 runs to 15 residues. Trimming took off 0 bases at V and 11 bases at J, with 14 bases between the two ends. The CDR3 nucleotides read TGTGCCAGCTCACCACCGACCAGGGGTCTACCACCCCTCCACTTT. This gives the protein CASSPPTRGLPPLHF. Together with reference TRBV18 and TRBJ1-6, the CDR3 gives the full variable domain: NAGVMQNPRHLVRRRGQEARLRCSPMKGHSHVYWYRQLPEEGLKFMVYLQKENIIDESGMPKERFSAEFPKEGPSILRIQQVVRGDSAAYFCASSPPTRGLPPLHFGNGTRLTVT.

This clone was seen only once. The CDR3 nucleotides read TGTGCCAGCAGTGAAGGCGGACTTGCCTACGAGCAGTACTTC. It specifies CASSEGGLAYEQYF. J is TRBJ2-7 and V is TRBV6-1, with D possibly matching TRBD2 (5 bases). Per germline, CDR1 MNHNS and CDR2 SASEGT. The length of the CDR3 is 14 residues. The ends were cut back, 1 base at V and 2 bases at J, with 9 bases in the middle.